The 8 T cell receptor beta chains given below trace back to one sample, sequenced in a study of blood T cell repertoires in COVID-19. Measured with immunoSEQ multiplex PCR; TCRdb has only the in-frame clones, and not every one. The data hold about 230,000 clones, with approximately 80% observed a single time. The specimen sequenced was peripheral blood. These receptors came from a woman aged 45-65 years with acute or convalescent COVID-19.

The V gene is TRBV19, the J gene TRBJ1-5, with 9 bases identical to TRBD1. The germline V gene has CDR1 LNHDA and CDR2 SQIVND (reference sequence). The CDR3 has 14 residues. With V trimmed by 8 bases and J by 2 bases, 4 bases remained unmatched. The CDR3 region is CASRQGDGNQPQHF. The CDR3 coding sequence is TGTGCCAGTCGACAGGGGGACGGCAATCAGCCCCAGCATTTT.

The chain combines TRBV20-1 with TRBJ2-1, with TRBD1 identical over 10 bases. CDR1 DFQATT and CDR2 SNEGSKA come from the germline V gene (reference sequence). The ends lost 3 bases at V and 3 bases at J; junction bases unmatched: 8. CDR3 length equals 16 residues. The CDR3 loop is CSASRTGQGNYNEQFF. For the CDR3, the DNA is TGCAGTGCTAGTCGAACGGGACAGGGGAACTACAATGAGCAGTTCTTC.

This clone was observed a handful of times. The rearrangement uses TRBV6-5 and TRBJ2-7, with D maybe TRBD1 (6 bases). Trimming took off 6 bases at V and 4 bases at J, with 7 bases between the two ends. Germline V gene data show CDR1 as MNHEY and CDR2 as SVGAGI. This CDR3 has 11 amino acids. CDR3 DNA: TGTGCCAGCAGACAGGGTTACGAGCAGTACTTC. The encoded protein is CASRQGYEQYF.

The genes are TRBV3-1 (or the pseudogene TRBV3-2) and TRBJ2-2; 7 bases are shared with TRBD2. The V and J ends lost 1 base and 1 base, in that order; junction bases with no gene match: 3. Germline CDR1 reads LGHDT; CDR2 reads YNNKEL (reference sequence). CDR3 length: 16 amino acids. CDR3 protein: CASSQGASGNTGELFF. The CDR3 bases are TGTGCCAGCAGCCAAGGGGCTAGCGGGAACACCGGGGAGCTGTTTTTT.

This chain links TRBV5-1 with TRBJ2-7; 14 nucleotides agree with TRBD2. The germline V gene encodes CDR1 SGHRS and CDR2 YFSETQ. The trim removed 7 bases at V and 5 bases at J, leaving 2 bases unmatched. The CDR3 runs to 13 residues. This CDR3 reads CASGLAGGNEQYF. The CDR3 bases are TGCGCCAGCGGACTAGCGGGGGGTAACGAGCAGTACTTC.

The rearrangement joins TRBV11-1 to TRBJ2-2; D is unresolved. Germline-derived CDR1 and CDR2 are SGHAT and FQDESV (reference sequence). Trimming removed 1 base at V and 5 bases at J, with 11 bases between. The CDR3 runs 15 residues. CDR3 amino acids: CASSLGRYGTGELFF. The CDR3 bases are TGTGCCAGCAGCTTAGGTCGATACGGGACCGGGGAGCTGTTTTTT.

The V call is TRBV9, the J call TRBJ2-1; no firm D call. This CDR3 has 15 residues. With 4 bases removed from V and 0 bases from J, the gap between germline ends came to 11 bases. Germline CDR1 is SGDLS and CDR2 is YYNGEE. CDR3 in amino acids: CASSPVGNSYNEQFF. Here the CDR3 DNA reads TGTGCCAGCAGCCCCGTCGGTAACTCCTACAATGAGCAGTTCTTC.

The V and J genes are TRBV18 and TRBJ1-2; D uncertain. CDR3 size: 15 residues. The ends were cut back, 3 bases at V and 2 bases at J, with 13 bases in the middle. Germline CDR1 and CDR2: KGHSH and LQKENI. The CDR3 spells CASSPLGSSNYGYTF. DNA of the CDR3: TGTGCCAGCTCACCCTTGGGGAGCAGCAACTATGGCTACACCTTC.